These 21 T cell receptor beta chains were sequenced from one sample in a study of blood T cell repertoires in COVID-19. The method was immunoSEQ multiplex PCR; TCRdb's version includes in-frame clones alone and lacks a portion of them. The sample has some 260,000 clones; approximately 86% are singletons. Sequencing used peripheral blood. These receptors originate from a woman aged 18-29 years with acute or convalescent COVID-19.

The V and J genes are TRBV24-1 and TRBJ2-2; weak D call: TRBD2 (6 bases). The CDR3 runs to 14 residues. V gave up 5 bases and J gave up 5 bases, with 11 bases separating them. Germline V gene lookup returns CDR1 KGHDR and CDR2 SFDVKD. The CDR3 sequence: CATSALGRTGELFF. In nucleotides, the CDR3 is TGTGCCACCAGTGCCCTGGGGAGGACCGGGGAGCTGTTTTTT.

The chain links TRBV29-1 to TRBJ2-1, with D possibly being TRBD1 (6 bases). CDR1 and CDR2 from the germline V gene are SQVTM and ANQGSEA. The CDR3 has 17 amino acids. Trimming cost V 1 base and J 3 bases, with 19 bases left between them. The CDR3 DNA is TGCAGCGTTGAAGGGGGTGGTAGCAGGGGTTTCTACAATGAGCAGTTCTTC. It codes for CSVEGGGSRGFYNEQFF.

The J gene is TRBJ2-7, the V gene TRBV6-5, with D hard to call. The CDR3 has 10 residues. Germline loops: CDR1 MNHEY, CDR2 SVGAGI. V lost 6 bases to trimming and J lost 4 bases, with 4 bases between them. CDR3 region: CASREYEQYF. As DNA, the CDR3 is TGTGCCAGCAGAGAGTACGAGCAGTACTTC.

This clone was counted many times. V is TRBV19 and J is TRBJ2-6, with D perhaps matching TRBD1 (5 bases). CDR1 and CDR2 from the germline V gene are LNHDA and SQIVND (reference sequence). This CDR3 region has 20 residues. Deletions cut 8 bases from V and 0 bases from J, with 26 bases between. CDR3 in DNA: TGTGCCAGTGGGGCGGCGGCAGGGAATTCCCCCCACTCTGGGGCCAACGTCCTGACTTTC. Amino acids: CASGAAAGNSPHSGANVLTF.

The chain couples TRBV11-2 to TRBJ1-1; 11 nucleotides align to TRBD1. The germline CDR1 and CDR2 sequences are SGHAT and FQNNGV. The J segment lost 3 bases and the V segment lost 5 bases, leaving 8 bases of the junction unmatched. This CDR3 spans 16 amino acids. In nucleotides, the CDR3 is TGTGCCAGCAGCCCTGGACAGGGGGCCCTTGACACTGAAGCTTTCTTT. Encoded protein: CASSPGQGALDTEAFF.

This clone was observed once. The genes are TRBV19 and TRBJ2-3; 8 nucleotides align to TRBD2. Trimming at V came to 7 bases and at J to 2 bases, leaving 5 bases not matched to a gene. The CDR3 extends over 14 amino acids. Germline assignment: CDR1 LNHDA and CDR2 SQIVND (reference sequence). CDR3 sequence: CASTPGLATDTQYF. CDR3 coding DNA: TGTGCCAGTACCCCCGGACTAGCCACAGATACGCAGTATTTT.

The V and J genes are TRBV29-1 and TRBJ2-1, with TRBD2 identical over 14 bases. J was trimmed by 7 bases and V by 8 bases; bases with no gene match: 7. CDR3 size: 14 residues. Per the germline V gene, CDR1 is SQVTM and CDR2 is ANQGSEA. CDR3 in amino acids: CSTWTSGRRNEQFF. The CDR3 DNA sequence: TGCAGCACGTGGACTAGCGGGAGGAGGAATGAGCAGTTCTTC.

The rearrangement uses TRBV3-1 (or the pseudogene TRBV3-2) and TRBJ2-1; 10 bases agree with TRBD2. The CDR3 runs 15 residues. CDR1 LGHDT and CDR2 YNNKEL come from the germline V gene (reference sequence). The trim removed 2 bases at V and 8 bases at J, leaving 6 bases unmatched. The CDR3 region has the DNA TGTGCCAGCAGCCAATGGCTAGCGGGAGTTGATGAGCAGTTCTTC. Its translation is CASSQWLAGVDEQFF.

J is TRBJ2-7 and V is TRBV28; TRBD1 matches 8 bases. With V trimmed by 5 bases and J by 5 bases, 8 bases remained unmatched. Looked up from germline, CDR1 is MDHEN and CDR2 is SYDVKM. This CDR3 contains 14 residues. The CDR3 region has the DNA TGTGCCAGCAGTCCCCGGACAGGGAGACACGAGCAGTACTTC. Translation gives CASSPRTGRHEQYF.

For the CDR3, the DNA is TGTGCCAGCAGTTATCAGGGGGTGTTTGAGCAGTTCTTC. Its translation is CASSYQGVFEQFF. This chain connects TRBV6-2 or TRBV6-3 to TRBJ2-1, with 7 positions matching TRBD1. The CDR3 sequence is 13 residues long. Germline V gene lookup returns CDR1 MNHEY and CDR2 SVGEGT. V lost 3 bases, J lost 9 bases, and 5 bases stayed unmatched.

As regards this clone: Distinct nucleotide sequences in the sample also encode this CDR3. The chain uses TRBV5-4 and TRBJ2-1, with 7 bases identical to TRBD2. CDR1 and CDR2 (germline): SGHNT, YYREEE (reference sequence). The V and J ends lost 0 bases and 2 bases, in that order; junction bases with no gene match: 5. The CDR3 is 16 amino acids. DNA for the CDR3: TGTGCCAGCAGCTTGGGAGGGAGGGCCACCTACAATGAGCAGTTCTTC. Its translation is CASSLGGRATYNEQFF.

The chain combines TRBV2 with TRBJ2-7; D may be TRBD2 (5 bases). This CDR3 spans 15 amino acids. Per the germline V gene, CDR1 is SNHLY and CDR2 is FYNNEI. V was pared by 6 bases and J by 0 bases, with 15 bases between. The CDR3 nucleotides are TGTGCCAGCAGCGTTGGTAGCGCCGTCTCCTACGAGCAGTACTTC. This gives the protein CASSVGSAVSYEQYF.

This clone showed up just a few times. The gene calls are TRBV29-1 and TRBJ2-7, with 12 bases aligning to TRBD1. CDR3 length: 13 residues. Per the germline V gene, CDR1 is SQVTM and CDR2 is ANQGSEA. V was pared by 7 bases and J by 2 bases, with 3 bases of the junction left unmatched. The DNA for the CDR3 is TGCAGCGCTGGGACAGGGGGCCCCTACGAGCAGTACTTC. Its protein product is CSAGTGGPYEQYF.

The chain recombines TRBV11-2 with TRBJ2-7; D possibly corresponds to TRBD1 (5 bases). Germline-derived CDR1 and CDR2 are SGHAT and FQNNGV. The CDR3 length is 15 residues. Trimming removed 3 bases from V and 6 bases from J, with 18 bases in between. CDR3 sequence (DNA): TGTGCCAGCAGCTTTAATTTGGGGCCCCAAGGCGAGCAGTACTTC. It encodes CASSFNLGPQGEQYF. Complete variable domain (other parts from reference TRBV11-2 and TRBJ2-7): EAGVAQSPRYKIIEKRQSVAFWCNPISGHATLYWYQQILGQGPKLLIQFQNNGVVDDSQLPKDRFSAERLKGVDSTLKIQPAKLEDSAVYLCASSFNLGPQGEQYFGPGTRLTVT.

This clone was detected once. This chain links TRBV29-1 with TRBJ1-5; 8 nucleotides agree with TRBD1. Germline CDR1 and CDR2: SQVTM and ANQGSEA. CDR3 size: 14 residues. Trimming at V came to 5 bases and at J to 5 bases, leaving 8 bases not matched to a gene. The CDR3 coding sequence is TGCAGCGTTCGGACAGGGAGGGGGGATCAGCCCCAGCATTTT. Amino acids: CSVRTGRGDQPQHF. Combining the CDR3 with reference TRBV29-1 and TRBJ1-5 gives the whole variable domain SAVISQKPSRDICQRGTSLTIQCQVDSQVTMMFWYRQQPGQSLTLIATANQGSEATYESGFVIDKFPISRPNLTFSTLTVSNMSPEDSSIYLCSVRTGRGDQPQHFGDGTRLSIL.

This clone was seen a handful of times. In nucleotides, the CDR3 is TGTGCCAGCAGCCAAAAAGCGGCCCGAAGACTAGTAAACACCGGGGAGCTGTTTTTT. Its protein product is CASSQKAARRLVNTGELFF. V is TRBV4-2 and J is TRBJ2-2; D is possibly TRBD2 (6 bases). This CDR3 has 19 amino acids. With 2 bases removed from V and 2 bases from J, the gap between germline ends came to 21 bases. CDR1 and CDR2 from the germline V gene are LGHNA and YNFKEQ.

V usage is TRBV28 and J usage is TRBJ1-6; possible D gene TRBD1, 6 bases. This CDR3 spans 14 amino acids. Germline loops: CDR1 MDHEN, CDR2 SYDVKM. Trimming shortened V by 8 bases and J by 1 base, and 9 bases separated the two germline ends. CDR3: CASQQGSYNSPLHF. CDR3 bases: TGTGCCAGCCAACAGGGTTCCTATAATTCACCCCTCCACTTT.

V is TRBV11-2 and J is TRBJ2-7; D might be TRBD1 (6 bases). The CDR3 is 16 amino acids. Germline V gene lookup returns CDR1 SGHAT and CDR2 FQNNGV. V gave up 5 bases and J gave up 2 bases, with 19 bases separating them. The CDR3 is CASSASTGGSTYEQYF. The CDR3 DNA is TGTGCCAGCAGCGCCTCGACAGGCGGTAGTACCTACGAGCAGTACTTC.

This clone was seen once. The chain uses TRBV10-3 and TRBJ2-1, with D uncertain. The V end lost 4 bases, the J end lost 9 bases, and 10 bases lay between the germline ends. The CDR3 covers 12 residues. Germline CDR1 reads ENHRY; CDR2 reads SYGVKD. The CDR3 loop is CAISGYGLEQFF. As DNA, the CDR3 is TGTGCCATCAGTGGTTATGGGCTTGAGCAGTTCTTC.

V is TRBV4-3 and J is TRBJ1-2; D remains unclear. Trimming removed 4 bases at V and 2 bases at J, with 14 bases between. There are 15 residues in the CDR3. Looked up from germline, CDR1 is LGHNA and CDR2 is YSLEER. The CDR3 region is CASSPGKTGNYGYTF. In nucleotides, the CDR3 is TGCGCCAGCAGCCCCGGAAAGACTGGGAACTATGGCTACACCTTC.

The CDR3 DNA is TGTGCCAGCAGCGGTACTGAAGGAAACACCATATATTTT. Amino acid sequence: CASSGTEGNTIYF. V and J are TRBV6-5 and TRBJ1-3; D not resolved. V gave up 6 bases and J gave up 4 bases, with 10 bases separating them. The CDR3 covers 13 residues. CDR1 and CDR2 from the germline V gene are MNHEY and SVGAGI.